This entry lists 4 T cell receptor beta chains sequenced from one sample in a study of blood T cells in healthy people across ages. A second PCR of about 6 to 11 cycles used a sample-barcoded 5' primer and a J-beta primer mix. TCRdb re-derived calls from the 5' RACE reads in MiXCR, one entry per CDR3 protein. In the table there are fewer than 900,000 distinct CDR3 sequences, approximately 39% of which are singletons. Input material: blood. Receptors originate from a woman in her sixties in good health.

The chain uses TRBV20-1 and TRBJ2-1; D is undetermined. This CDR3 contains 13 residues. Per the germline V gene, CDR1 is DFQATT and CDR2 is SNEGSKA (reference sequence). V was pared by 8 bases and J by 2 bases, with 13 bases between. The chain's CDR3 is CSPAAPPYNEQFF. CDR3 DNA sequence: TGCAGTCCGGCCGCTCCCCCCTACAATGAGCAGTTCTTC.

This clonotype was seen more than once but under ten times. This chain uses TRBV2 with TRBJ2-1; D ambiguous. V was trimmed by 6 bases and J by 14 bases, leaving 14 bases between them. CDR3 length: 11 amino acids. CDR1 is SNHLY, CDR2 FYNNEI, per germline. CDR3 nucleotide sequence: TGTGCCAGCAGCCCGGCCGTTTCTAAGTTCTTC. As protein: CASSPAVSKFF. Full variable domain (missing parts from reference TRBV2 and TRBJ2-1): EPEVTQTPSHQVTQMGQEVILRCVPISNHLYFYWYRQILGQKVEFLVSFYNNEISEKSEIFDDQFSVERPDGSNFTLKIRSTKLEDSAMYFCASSPAVSKFFGPGTRLTVL.

Ten or more counts support this clonotype. The chain couples TRBV29-1 to TRBJ2-6, with D perhaps assigned TRBD1 or TRBD2 (5 bases each). The CDR3 runs 16 residues. Between the trimmed V and J ends, which lost 3 bases and 2 bases, there was a span of 14 bases. Germline V gene sequence: CDR1 SQVTM, CDR2 ANQGSEA. The DNA of the CDR3 is TGCAGCGTTGAGGGCAGGGACGGAACTGGGGCCAACGTCCTGACTTTC. Translating gives CSVEGRDGTGANVLTF.

This chain connects TRBV6-5 to TRBJ2-1, with D possibly matching TRBD1 (5 bases). The better agreement between TRBJ2-7 and the DNA end casts doubt on the J call. This CDR3 has 15 residues. Germline CDR1 and CDR2: MNHEY and SVGAGI. CDR3 in DNA: TGTGCCAGCAGACCAGGGCCCAGCTCCTACAATGAGCAGTACTTC. This encodes CASRPGPSSYNEQYF.